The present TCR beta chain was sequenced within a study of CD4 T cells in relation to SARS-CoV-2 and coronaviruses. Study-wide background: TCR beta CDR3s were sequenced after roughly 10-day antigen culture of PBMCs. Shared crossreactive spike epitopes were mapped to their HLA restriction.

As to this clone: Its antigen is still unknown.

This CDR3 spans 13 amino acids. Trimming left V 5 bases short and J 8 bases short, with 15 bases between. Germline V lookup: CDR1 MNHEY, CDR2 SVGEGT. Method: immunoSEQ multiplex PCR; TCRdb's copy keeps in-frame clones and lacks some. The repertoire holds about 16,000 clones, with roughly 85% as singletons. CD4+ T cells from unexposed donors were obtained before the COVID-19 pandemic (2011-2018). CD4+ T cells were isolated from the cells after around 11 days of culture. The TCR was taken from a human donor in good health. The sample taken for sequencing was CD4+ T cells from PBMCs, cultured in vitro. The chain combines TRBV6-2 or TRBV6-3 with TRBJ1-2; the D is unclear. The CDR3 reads CASSHLALGGYTF. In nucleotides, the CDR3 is TGTGCCAGCAGTCACCTCGCATTGGGGGGCTACACCTTC.